These T cell receptor beta chains were read from a single sample in a study of shared clonotypes between healthy human individuals. Assay used: immunoSEQ multiplex PCR; TCRdb lists only in-frame clones, some missing. The table includes under 2.5 million clones, under 95% detected once. The source material was naive CD4+ T cells from PBMCs. Source of these receptors: a man aged 18 to 29 in good health. Some clones in this sample may be carry-over from other donors' samples. The CDR3 runs from the conserved cysteine through the conserved F or W. The D gene is left open where the match is weak.

V: TRBV6-5
J: TRBJ1-3
D: .
DNA: TGTGCCAGCAGTAAACGCACGCCTGGAAACACCATATATTTT
CDR3: CASSKRTPGNTIYF

V: TRBV6-6
J: TRBJ1-2
D: .
DNA: TGTGCCAGCAGTTATCCCGGTAACTATGGCTACACCTTC
CDR3: CASSYPGNYGYTF

V: TRBV25-1
J: TRBJ2-1
D: TRBD2
DNA: TGTGCCAGCAGTGATCGGGGCGGGAGTTACAATGAGCAGTTCTTC
CDR3: CASSDRGGSYNEQFF

V: TRBV4-2
J: TRBJ1-1
D: .
DNA: TGTGCCAGCAGCCAAGATAGGGGAGTGGGGGAAGCTTTCTTT
CDR3: CASSQDRGVGEAFF

V: TRBV6-1
J: TRBJ1-1
D: .
DNA: TGTGCCAGCAGTTGGGGCAGGGAGAACACTGAAGCTTTCTTT
CDR3: CASSWGRENTEAFF

V: TRBV5-6
J: TRBJ2-3
D: TRBD2
DNA: TGTGCCAGCAGCTTGCGGACTAGCGGGAGTGATACGCAGTATTTT
CDR3: CASSLRTSGSDTQYF

V: TRBV28
J: TRBJ2-7
D: TRBD1
DNA: TGTGCCAGCAGTTCCGCCGGGACAGGGGAGTCGGAGCAGTACTTC
CDR3: CASSSAGTGESEQYF

V: TRBV7-8
J: TRBJ2-1
D: TRBD2
DNA: TGTGCCAGCAGCCCTACTGGCGGGAGTTACAATGAGCAGTTCTTC
CDR3: CASSPTGGSYNEQFF

V: TRBV5-1
J: TRBJ2-7
D: TRBD2
DNA: TGCGCCAGCAGCTTGGCCGCTTCGGGACTAGCAGCCTACGAGCAGTACTTC
CDR3: CASSLAASGLAAYEQYF

V: TRBV5-6
J: TRBJ2-7
D: TRBD2
DNA: TGTGCCAGCAGCTCGGGACTAGCGGGGTACGAGCAGTACTTC
CDR3: CASSSGLAGYEQYF